This T cell receptor (beta chain) was profiled in a study of radiotherapy plus CTLA-4 blockade in lung cancer. Trimming removed 3 bases at V and 6 bases at J, with 12 bases between. Germline-derived CDR1 and CDR2 are SNHLY and FYNNEI. The CDR3 runs to 14 residues. Study outcomes and limitations: Tumor-origin TCR clones grew in blood after radiotherapy plus ipilimumab. Among reported predictors of response, early blood T cell clone dynamics with interferon-beta performed best.

Turning to this clone: Its antigen is currently unknown.

Sequencing was performed with immunoSEQ multiplex PCR; in TCRdb, only in-frame clones are kept and a portion is missing. Of tens of thousands of clones in the sample, 78% were seen once. Sequenced here: peripheral blood, sampled from a patient treated with radiotherapy plus ipilimumab. This chain links TRBV2 with TRBJ2-1; D remains ambiguous. The TCR was taken from a human donor with non-small cell lung cancer who had stable disease on radiotherapy plus ipilimumab. The CDR3 reads CASSESRVGNEQFF. The CDR3 region has the DNA TGTGCCAGCAGTGAGAGTAGGGTGGGCAATGAGCAGTTCTTC.